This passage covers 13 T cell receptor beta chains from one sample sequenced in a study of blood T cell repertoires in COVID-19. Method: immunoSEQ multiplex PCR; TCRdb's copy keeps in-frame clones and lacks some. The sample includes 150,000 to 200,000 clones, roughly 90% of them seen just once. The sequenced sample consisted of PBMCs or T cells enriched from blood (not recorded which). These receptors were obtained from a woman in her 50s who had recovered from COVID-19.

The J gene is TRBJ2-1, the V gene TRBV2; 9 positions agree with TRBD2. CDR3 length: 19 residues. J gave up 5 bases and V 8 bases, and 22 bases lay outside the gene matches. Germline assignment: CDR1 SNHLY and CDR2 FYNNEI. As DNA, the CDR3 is TGTGCCAGCGTGGGGCCTAGAAGCGGGAGGCCCCTCGCAGACAATGAGCAGTTCTTC. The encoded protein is CASVGPRSGRPLADNEQFF.

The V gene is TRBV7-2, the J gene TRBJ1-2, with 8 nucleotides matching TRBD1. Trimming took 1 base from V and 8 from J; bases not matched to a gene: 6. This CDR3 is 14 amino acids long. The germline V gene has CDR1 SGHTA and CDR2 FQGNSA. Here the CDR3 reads CASSLGTGIPGYTF. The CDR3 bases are TGTGCCAGCAGCTTAGGGACAGGGATCCCAGGCTACACCTTC.

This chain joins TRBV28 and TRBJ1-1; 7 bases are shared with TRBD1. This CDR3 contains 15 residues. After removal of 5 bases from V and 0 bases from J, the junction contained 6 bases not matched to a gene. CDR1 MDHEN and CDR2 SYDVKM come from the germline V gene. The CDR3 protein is CASSPRGVMNTEAFF. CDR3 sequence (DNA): TGTGCCAGCAGTCCCAGGGGGGTCATGAACACTGAAGCTTTCTTT.

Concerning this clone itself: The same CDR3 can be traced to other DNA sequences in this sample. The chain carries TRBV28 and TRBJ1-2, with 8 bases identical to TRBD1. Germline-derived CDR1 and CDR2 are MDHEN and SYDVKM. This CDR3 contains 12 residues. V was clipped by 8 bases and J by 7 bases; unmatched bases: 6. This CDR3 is CASGGQGRGYTF. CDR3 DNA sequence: TGTGCCAGCGGCGGACAGGGACGTGGCTACACCTTC.

The CDR3 nucleotides are TGTGCCAGCAGAACCCCAGGCATCATCCCTGGCTACACCTTC. Protein product: CASRTPGIIPGYTF. The rearrangement uses TRBV28 and TRBJ1-2; D call uncertain. The V end lost 6 bases, the J end lost 7 bases, and 18 bases lay between the germline ends. Germline assignment: CDR1 MDHEN and CDR2 SYDVKM. The CDR3 length is 14 residues.

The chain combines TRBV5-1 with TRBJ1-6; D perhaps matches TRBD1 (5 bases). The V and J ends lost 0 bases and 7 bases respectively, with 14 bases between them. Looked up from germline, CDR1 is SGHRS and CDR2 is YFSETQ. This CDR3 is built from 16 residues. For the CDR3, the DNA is TGCGCCAGCAGCTTGGATGCTCAGGGCACCAATTCACCCCTCCACTTT. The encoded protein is CASSLDAQGTNSPLHF.

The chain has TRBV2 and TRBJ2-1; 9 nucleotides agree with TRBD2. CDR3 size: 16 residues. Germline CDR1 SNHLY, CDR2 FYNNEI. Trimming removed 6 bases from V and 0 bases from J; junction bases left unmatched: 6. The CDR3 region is CASRRISGSSYNEQFF. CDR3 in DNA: TGTGCCAGCAGACGAATTAGCGGGAGCTCCTACAATGAGCAGTTCTTC.

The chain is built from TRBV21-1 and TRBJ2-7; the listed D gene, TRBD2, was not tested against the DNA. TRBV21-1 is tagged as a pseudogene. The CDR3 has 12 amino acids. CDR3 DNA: TGTGCCAGCAGCCCTATTATTTACGAGCAGTACTTC. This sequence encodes CASSPIIYEQYF.

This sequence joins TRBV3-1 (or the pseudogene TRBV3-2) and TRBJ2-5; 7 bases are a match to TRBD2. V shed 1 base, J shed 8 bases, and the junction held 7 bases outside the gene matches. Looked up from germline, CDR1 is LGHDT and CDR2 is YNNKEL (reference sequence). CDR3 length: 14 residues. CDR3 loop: CASSQGGGLGTQYF. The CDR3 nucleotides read TGTGCCAGCAGCCAAGGGGGGGGACTGGGCACCCAGTACTTC.

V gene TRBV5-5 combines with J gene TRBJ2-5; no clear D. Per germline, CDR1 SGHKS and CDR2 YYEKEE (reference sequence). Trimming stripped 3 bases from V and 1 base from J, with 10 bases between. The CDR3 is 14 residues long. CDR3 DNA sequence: TGTGCCAGCAGCTCGGCCACGGGCCAAGAGACCCAGTACTTC. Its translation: CASSSATGQETQYF.

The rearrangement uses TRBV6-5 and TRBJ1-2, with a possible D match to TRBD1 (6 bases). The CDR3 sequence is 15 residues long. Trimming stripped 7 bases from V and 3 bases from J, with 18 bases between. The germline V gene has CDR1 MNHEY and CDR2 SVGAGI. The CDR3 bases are TGTGCCAGCAATCTTCAGGGGCCCGCTTACTATGGCTACACCTTC. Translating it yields CASNLQGPAYYGYTF.

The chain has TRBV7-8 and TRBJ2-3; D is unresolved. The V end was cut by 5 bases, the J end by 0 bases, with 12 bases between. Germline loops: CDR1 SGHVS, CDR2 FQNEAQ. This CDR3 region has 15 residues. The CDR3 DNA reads TGTGCCAGCAGCCGAGAGCGAGTAAGCACAGATACGCAGTATTTT. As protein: CASSRERVSTDTQYF.

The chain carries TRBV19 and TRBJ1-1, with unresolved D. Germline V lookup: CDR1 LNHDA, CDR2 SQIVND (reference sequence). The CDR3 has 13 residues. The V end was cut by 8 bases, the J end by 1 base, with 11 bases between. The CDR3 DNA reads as TGTGCCAGTTTACATCCATCGAACACTGAAGCTTTCTTT. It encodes CASLHPSNTEAFF.